Following are 3 T cell receptor beta chains from one sample sequenced in a study of identical twins. Each CDR3 protein gets one entry after TCRdb re-called the 5' RACE reads with MiXCR. The table shows 350,000 to 450,000 distinct CDR3 sequences, with about 18% occurring only once. The sample was naive T cells sorted from blood. The receptors come from a middle-aged man in good health.

There are a few counts of this clonotype. The J gene is TRBJ2-7, the V gene TRBV6-5; the D gene is possibly TRBD2 (6 bases). V gave up 2 bases and J gave up 5 bases, with 10 bases separating them. Germline CDR1 and CDR2: MNHEY and SVGAGI. The length of the CDR3 is 13 residues. CDR3 bases: TGTGCCAGCAGTTACCGGAGGGTTCACGAGCAGTACTTC. Encoded protein: CASSYRRVHEQYF.

This clonotype has only a few counts. V is TRBV5-1 and J is TRBJ2-5; maybe TRBD2 (7 bases). The CDR3 runs 15 residues. Germline V gene sequence: CDR1 SGHRS, CDR2 YFSETQ. The V gene lost 0 bases and the J gene lost 5 bases, with 14 bases spanning the gap. This CDR3 reads CASSLAGAGGETQYF. CDR3 nucleotides: TGCGCCAGCAGCTTGGCAGGGGCCGGGGGGGAGACCCAGTACTTC.

In its sample, this clonotype was seen many times. The rearrangement links TRBV20-1 to TRBJ2-1; D not resolved. The V end lost 1 base, the J end lost 8 bases, and 12 bases lay between the germline ends. The CDR3 is made up of 13 amino acids. Germline CDR1 DFQATT, CDR2 SNEGSKA (reference sequence). The CDR3, as DNA: TGCAGTGCTAGAGGAGGTGGTTACGATGAGCAGTTCTTC. Its translation: CSARGGGYDEQFF.